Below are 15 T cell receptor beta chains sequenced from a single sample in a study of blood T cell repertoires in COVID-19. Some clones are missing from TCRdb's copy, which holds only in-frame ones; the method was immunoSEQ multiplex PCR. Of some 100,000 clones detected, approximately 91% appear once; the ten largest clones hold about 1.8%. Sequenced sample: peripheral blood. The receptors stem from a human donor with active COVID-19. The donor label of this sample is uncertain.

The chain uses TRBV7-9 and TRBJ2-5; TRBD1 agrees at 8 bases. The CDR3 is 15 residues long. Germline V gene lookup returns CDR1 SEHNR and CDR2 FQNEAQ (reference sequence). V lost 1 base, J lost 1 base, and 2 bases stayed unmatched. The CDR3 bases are TGTGCCAGCAGCTTAGGGACAGGGCCCCAAGAGACCCAGTACTTC. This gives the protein CASSLGTGPQETQYF.

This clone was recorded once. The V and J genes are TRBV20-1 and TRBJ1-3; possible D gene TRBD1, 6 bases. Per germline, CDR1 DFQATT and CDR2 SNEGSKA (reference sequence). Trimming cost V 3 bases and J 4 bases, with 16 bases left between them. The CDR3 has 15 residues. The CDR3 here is CSASTRGNWGNTIYF. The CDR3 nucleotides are TGCAGTGCTAGTACCAGGGGCAATTGGGGAAACACCATATATTTT.

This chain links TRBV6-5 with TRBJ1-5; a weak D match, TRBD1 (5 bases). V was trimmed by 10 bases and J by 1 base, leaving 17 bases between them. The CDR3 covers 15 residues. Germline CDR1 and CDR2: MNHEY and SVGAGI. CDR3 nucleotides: TGTGCCACCCTAGATGGGGCGAGGAGCAATCAGCCCCAGCATTTT. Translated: CATLDGARSNQPQHF.

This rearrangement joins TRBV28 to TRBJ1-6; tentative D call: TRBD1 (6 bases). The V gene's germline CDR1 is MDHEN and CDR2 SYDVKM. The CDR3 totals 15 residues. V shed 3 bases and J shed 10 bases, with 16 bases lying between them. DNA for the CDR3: TGTGCCAGCAGTTTCCCGACAGGAGAGGGATCACCCCTCCACTTT. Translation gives CASSFPTGEGSPLHF. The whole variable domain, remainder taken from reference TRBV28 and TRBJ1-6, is DVKVTQSSRYLVKRTGEKVFLECVQDMDHENMFWYRQDPGLGLRLIYFSYDVKMKEKGDIPEGYSVSREKKERFSLILESASTNQTSMYLCASSFPTGEGSPLHFGNGTRLTVT.

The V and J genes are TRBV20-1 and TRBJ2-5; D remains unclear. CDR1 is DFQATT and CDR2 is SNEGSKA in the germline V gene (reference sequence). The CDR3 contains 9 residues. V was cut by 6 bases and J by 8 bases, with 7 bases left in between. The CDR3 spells CSARPTQYF. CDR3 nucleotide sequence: TGCAGTGCCAGGCCTACCCAGTACTTC.

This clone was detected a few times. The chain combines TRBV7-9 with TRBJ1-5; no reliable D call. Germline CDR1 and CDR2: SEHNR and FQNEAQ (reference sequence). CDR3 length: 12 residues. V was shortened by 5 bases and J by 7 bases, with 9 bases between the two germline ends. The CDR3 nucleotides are TGTGCCAGCAGCCTCGGGGTACAGCCCCAGCATTTT. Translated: CASSLGVQPQHF.

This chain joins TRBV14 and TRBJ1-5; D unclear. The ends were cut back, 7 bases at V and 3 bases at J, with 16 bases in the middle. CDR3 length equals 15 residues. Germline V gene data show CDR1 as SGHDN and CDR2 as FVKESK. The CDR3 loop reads CASKSAETINQPQHF. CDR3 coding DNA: TGTGCCAGCAAATCGGCGGAAACCATCAATCAGCCCCAGCATTTT.

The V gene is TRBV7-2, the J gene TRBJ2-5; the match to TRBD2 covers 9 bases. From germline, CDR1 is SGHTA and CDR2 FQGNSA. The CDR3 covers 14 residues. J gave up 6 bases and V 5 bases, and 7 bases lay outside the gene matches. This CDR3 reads CASSPRGGLKTQYF. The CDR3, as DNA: TGTGCCAGCAGCCCGCGGGGGGGCCTAAAGACCCAGTACTTC.

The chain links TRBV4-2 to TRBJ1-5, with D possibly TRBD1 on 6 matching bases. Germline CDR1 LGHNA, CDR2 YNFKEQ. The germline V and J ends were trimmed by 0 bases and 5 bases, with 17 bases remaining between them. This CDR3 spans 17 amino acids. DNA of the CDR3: TGTGCCAGCAGCCAAGATAGGGGGAGCGAGGAGGATCAGCCCCAGCATTTT. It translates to CASSQDRGSEEDQPQHF.

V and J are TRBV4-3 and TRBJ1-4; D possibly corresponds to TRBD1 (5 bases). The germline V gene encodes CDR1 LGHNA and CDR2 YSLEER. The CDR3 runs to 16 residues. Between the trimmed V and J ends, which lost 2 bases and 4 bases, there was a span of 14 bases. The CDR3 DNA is TGCGCCAGCAGCCAATCCAGGGAGGGCTATAATGAAAAACTGTTTTTT. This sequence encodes CASSQSREGYNEKLFF.

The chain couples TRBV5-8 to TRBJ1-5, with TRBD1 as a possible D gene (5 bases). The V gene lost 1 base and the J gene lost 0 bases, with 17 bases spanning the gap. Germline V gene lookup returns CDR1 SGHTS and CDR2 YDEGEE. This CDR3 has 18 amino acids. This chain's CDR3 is CASSLMGTAGASNQPQHF. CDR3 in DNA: TGTGCCAGCAGCTTGATGGGGACGGCGGGAGCTAGCAATCAGCCCCAGCATTTT.

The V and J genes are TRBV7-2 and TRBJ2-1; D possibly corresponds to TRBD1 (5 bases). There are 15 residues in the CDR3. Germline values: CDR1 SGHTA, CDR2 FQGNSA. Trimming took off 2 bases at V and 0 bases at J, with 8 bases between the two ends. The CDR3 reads CASSLYRSSYNEQFF. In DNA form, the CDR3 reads TGTGCCAGCAGCTTATACAGGAGCTCCTACAATGAGCAGTTCTTC.

CDR3: CASSLVLAGAEDTQYF. CDR3 DNA: TGCGCCAGCAGCTTGGTACTAGCGGGGGCCGAAGATACGCAGTATTTT. The rearrangement links TRBV5-1 to TRBJ2-3, with TRBD2 identical over 11 bases. This CDR3 is built from 16 residues. Germline loops: CDR1 SGHRS, CDR2 YFSETQ. Trimming removed 0 bases from V and 5 bases from J; junction bases left unmatched: 5.

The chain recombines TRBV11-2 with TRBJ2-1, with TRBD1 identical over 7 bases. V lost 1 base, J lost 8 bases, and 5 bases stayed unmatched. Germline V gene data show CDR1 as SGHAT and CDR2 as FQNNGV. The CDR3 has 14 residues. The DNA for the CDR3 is TGTGCCAGCAGCTTAGGTGACAGGGTCTATGAGCAGTTCTTC. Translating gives CASSLGDRVYEQFF.

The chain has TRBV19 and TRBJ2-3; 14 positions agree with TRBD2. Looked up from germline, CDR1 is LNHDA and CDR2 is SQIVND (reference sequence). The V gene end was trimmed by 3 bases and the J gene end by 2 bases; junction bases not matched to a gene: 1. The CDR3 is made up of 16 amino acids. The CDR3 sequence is CASSMTSGGATDTQYF. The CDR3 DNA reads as TGTGCCAGTAGTATGACTAGCGGGGGGGCCACAGATACGCAGTATTTT. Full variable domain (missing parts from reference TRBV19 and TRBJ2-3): DGGITQSPKYLFRKEGQNVTLSCEQNLNHDAMYWYRQDPGQGLRLIYYSQIVNDFQKGDIAEGYSVSREKKESFPLTVTSAQKNPTAFYLCASSMTSGGATDTQYFGPGTRLTVL.